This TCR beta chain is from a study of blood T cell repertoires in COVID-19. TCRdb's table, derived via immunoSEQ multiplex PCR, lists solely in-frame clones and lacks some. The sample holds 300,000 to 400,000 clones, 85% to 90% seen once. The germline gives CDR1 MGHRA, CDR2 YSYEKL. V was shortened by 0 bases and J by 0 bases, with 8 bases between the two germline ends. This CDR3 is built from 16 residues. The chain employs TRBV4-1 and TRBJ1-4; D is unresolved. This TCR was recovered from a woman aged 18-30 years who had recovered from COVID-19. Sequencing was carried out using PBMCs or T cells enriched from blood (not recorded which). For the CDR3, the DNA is TGCGCCAGCAGCCAAGACGAGGATGCAACTAATGAAAAACTGTTTTTT. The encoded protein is CASSQDEDATNEKLFF.